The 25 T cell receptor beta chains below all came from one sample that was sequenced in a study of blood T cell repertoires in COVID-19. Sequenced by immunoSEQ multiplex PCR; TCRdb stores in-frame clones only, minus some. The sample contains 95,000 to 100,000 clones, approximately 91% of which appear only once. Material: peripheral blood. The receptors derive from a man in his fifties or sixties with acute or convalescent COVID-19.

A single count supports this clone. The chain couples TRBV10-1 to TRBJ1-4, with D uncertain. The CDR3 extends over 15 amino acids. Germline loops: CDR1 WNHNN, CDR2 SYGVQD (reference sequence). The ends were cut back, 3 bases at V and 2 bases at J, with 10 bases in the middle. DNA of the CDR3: TGCGCCAGCAGTGATGGTGGGAGCACTAATGAAAAACTGTTTTTT. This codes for CASSDGGSTNEKLFF.

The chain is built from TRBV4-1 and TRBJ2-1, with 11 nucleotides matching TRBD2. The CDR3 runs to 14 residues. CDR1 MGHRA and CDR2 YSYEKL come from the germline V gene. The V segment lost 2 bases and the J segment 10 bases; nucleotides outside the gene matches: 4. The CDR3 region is CASSQIAGGREQFF. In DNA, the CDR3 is TGCGCCAGCAGCCAAATAGCGGGGGGGCGGGAGCAGTTCTTC.

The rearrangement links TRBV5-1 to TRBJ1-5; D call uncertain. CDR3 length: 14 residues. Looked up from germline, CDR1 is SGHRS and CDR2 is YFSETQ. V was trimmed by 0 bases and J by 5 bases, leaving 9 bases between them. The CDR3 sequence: CASSLESRDQPQHF. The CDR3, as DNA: TGCGCCAGCAGCTTGGAGTCGCGAGATCAGCCCCAGCATTTT.

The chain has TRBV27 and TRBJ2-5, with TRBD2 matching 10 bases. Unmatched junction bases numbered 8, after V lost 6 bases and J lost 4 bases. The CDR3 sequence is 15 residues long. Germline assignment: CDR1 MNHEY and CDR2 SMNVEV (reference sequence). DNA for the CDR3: TGTGCCAGCAGACCAGCGGGGGGGCCCCGAGAGACCCAGTACTTC. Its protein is CASRPAGGPRETQYF.

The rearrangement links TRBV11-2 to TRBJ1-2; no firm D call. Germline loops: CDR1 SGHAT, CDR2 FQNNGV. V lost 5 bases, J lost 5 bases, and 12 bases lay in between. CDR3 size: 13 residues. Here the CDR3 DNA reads TGTGCCAGCAGCCCTCTTCGGGGATATGGCTACACCTTC. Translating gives CASSPLRGYGYTF.

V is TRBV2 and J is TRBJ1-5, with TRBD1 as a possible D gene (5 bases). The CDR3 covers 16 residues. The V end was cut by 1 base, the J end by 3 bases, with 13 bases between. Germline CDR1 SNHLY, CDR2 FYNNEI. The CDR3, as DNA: TGTGCCAGCAGTGAAGTAGTCAGGGTTTTCAATCAGCCCCAGCATTTT. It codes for CASSEVVRVFNQPQHF.

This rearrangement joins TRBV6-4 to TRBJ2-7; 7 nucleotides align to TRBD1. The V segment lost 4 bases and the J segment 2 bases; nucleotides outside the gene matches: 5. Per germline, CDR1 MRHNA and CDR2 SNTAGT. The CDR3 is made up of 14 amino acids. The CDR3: CASSAGDRAYEQYF. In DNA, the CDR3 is TGTGCCAGCAGTGCCGGGGACAGAGCCTACGAGCAGTACTTC.

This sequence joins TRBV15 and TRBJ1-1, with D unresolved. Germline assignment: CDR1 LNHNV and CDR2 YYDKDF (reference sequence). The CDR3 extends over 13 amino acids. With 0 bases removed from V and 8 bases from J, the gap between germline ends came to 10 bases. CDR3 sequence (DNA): TGTGCCACCAGCAGAGATCGTGCCAGGGAAGCTTTCTTT. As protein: CATSRDRAREAFF.

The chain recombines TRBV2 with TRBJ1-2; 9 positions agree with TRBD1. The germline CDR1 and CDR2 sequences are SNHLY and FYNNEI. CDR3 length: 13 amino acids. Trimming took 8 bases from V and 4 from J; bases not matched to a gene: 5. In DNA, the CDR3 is TGTGCCAGCCGACAGGGGGTAAGCTATGGCTACACCTTC. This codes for CASRQGVSYGYTF.

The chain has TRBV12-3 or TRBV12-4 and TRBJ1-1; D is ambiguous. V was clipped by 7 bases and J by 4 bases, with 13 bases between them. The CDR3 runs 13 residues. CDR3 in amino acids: CASISPRGTEAFF. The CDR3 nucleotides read TGTGCCAGCATTTCTCCACGAGGCACTGAAGCTTTCTTT.

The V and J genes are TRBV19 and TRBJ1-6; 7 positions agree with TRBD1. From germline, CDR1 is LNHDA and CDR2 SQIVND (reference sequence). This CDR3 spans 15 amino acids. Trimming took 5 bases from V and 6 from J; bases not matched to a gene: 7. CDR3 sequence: CASSAPGQTNSPLHF. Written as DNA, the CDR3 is TGTGCCAGTAGTGCTCCGGGACAGACTAATTCACCCCTCCACTTT.

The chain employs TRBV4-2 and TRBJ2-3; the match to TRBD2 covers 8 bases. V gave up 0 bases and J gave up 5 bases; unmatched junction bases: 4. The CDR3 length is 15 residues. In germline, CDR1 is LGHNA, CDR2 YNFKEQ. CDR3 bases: TGTGCCAGCAGCCAAGATCCGGGGGGGCGAGATACGCAGTATTTT. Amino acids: CASSQDPGGRDTQYF.

Here the CDR3 reads CASSLARRDTQYF. CDR3 DNA sequence: TGTGCCAGCAGCTTAGCAAGGAGAGATACGCAGTATTTT. The chain uses TRBV7-3 and TRBJ2-3; D not resolved. This CDR3 has 13 amino acids. Germline CDR1 is SGHTA and CDR2 is FQGTGA. The V and J ends lost 2 bases and 5 bases respectively, with 8 bases between them.

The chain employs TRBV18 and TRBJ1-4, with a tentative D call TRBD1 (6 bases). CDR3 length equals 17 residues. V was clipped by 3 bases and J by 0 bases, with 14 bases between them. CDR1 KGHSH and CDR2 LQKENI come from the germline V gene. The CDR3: CASSPQTGSTTNEKLFF. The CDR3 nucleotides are TGTGCCAGCTCACCTCAGACAGGCAGTACAACTAATGAAAAACTGTTTTTT.

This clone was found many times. CDR3 bases: TGTGCCAGCAGTTACTCGACAATGGTCAACTACAATGAGCAGTTCTTC. It encodes CASSYSTMVNYNEQFF. The rearrangement joins TRBV6-6 to TRBJ2-1; D not certain. Per the germline V gene, CDR1 is MNHNY and CDR2 is SVGAGI (reference sequence). The CDR3 totals 16 residues. V lost 0 bases and J 3 bases, leaving 12 bases between the germline ends.

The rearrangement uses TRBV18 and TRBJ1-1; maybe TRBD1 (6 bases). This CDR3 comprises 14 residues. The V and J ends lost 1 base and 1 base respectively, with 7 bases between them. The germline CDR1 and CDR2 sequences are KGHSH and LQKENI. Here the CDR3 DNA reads TGTGCCAGCTCACCACAGGGACAGAACACTGAAGCTTTCTTT. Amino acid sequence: CASSPQGQNTEAFF.

The CDR3 DNA reads as TGCGCCAGCAGCCAGGCTAGCGGGGGGCGCGTTACCTACGAGCAGTACTTC. It codes for CASSQASGGRVTYEQYF. This chain links TRBV4-1 with TRBJ2-7, with TRBD2 matching over 11 bases. The CDR3 consists of 17 residues. The junction had 9 bases not matched to a gene; V was cut back by 3 bases and J by 2 bases. The germline CDR1 and CDR2 sequences are MGHRA and YSYEKL.

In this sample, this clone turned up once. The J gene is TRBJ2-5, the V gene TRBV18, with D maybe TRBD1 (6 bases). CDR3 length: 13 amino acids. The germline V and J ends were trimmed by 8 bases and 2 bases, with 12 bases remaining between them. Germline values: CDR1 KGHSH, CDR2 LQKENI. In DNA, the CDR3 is TGTGCCAGCCACAGGGTGAAGCAAGAGACCCAGTACTTC. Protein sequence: CASHRVKQETQYF.

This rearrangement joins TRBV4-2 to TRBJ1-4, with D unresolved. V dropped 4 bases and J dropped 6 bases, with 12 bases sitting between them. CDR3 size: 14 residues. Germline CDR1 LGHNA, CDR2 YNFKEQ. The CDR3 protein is CASSPGSVDEKLFF. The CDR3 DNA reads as TGTGCCAGCAGCCCGGGGAGTGTGGATGAAAAACTGTTTTTT.

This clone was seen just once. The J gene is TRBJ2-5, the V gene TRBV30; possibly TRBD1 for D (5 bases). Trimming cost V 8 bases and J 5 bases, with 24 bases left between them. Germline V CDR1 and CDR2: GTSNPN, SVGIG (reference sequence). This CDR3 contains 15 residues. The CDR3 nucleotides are TGTGCCCACCTTAGGGGCAGCCTAATTGGGGAGACCCAGTACTTC. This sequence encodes CAHLRGSLIGETQYF.

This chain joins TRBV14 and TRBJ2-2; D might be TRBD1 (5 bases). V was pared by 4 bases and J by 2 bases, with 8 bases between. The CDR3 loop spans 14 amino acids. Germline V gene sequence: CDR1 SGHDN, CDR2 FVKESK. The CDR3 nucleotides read TGTGCCAGCAGCCTCCGGACAAACACCGGGGAGCTGTTTTTT. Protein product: CASSLRTNTGELFF.

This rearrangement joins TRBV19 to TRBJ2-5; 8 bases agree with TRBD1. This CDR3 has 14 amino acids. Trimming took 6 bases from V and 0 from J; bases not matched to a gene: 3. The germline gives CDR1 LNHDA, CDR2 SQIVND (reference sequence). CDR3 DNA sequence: TGTGCCAGTAGGGAGGACAGGGACCAAGAGACCCAGTACTTC. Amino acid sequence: CASREDRDQETQYF.

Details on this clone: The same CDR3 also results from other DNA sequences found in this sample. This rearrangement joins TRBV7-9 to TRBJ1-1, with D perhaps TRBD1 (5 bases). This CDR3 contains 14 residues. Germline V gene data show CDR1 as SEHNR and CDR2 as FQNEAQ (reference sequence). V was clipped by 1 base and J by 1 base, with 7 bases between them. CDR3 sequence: CASSLVGGNTEAFF. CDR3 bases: TGTGCCAGCAGCTTAGTGGGGGGGAACACTGAAGCTTTCTTT. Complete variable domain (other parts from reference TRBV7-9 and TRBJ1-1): DTGVSQNPRHKITKRGQNVTFRCDPISEHNRLYWYRQTLGQGPEFLTYFQNEAQLEKSRLLSDRFSAERPKGSFSTLEIQRTEQGDSAMYLCASSLVGGNTEAFFGQGTRLTVV.

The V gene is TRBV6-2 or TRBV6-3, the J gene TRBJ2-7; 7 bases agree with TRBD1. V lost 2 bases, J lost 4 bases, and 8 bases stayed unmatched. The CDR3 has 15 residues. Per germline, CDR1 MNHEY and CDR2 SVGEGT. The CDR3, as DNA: TGTGCCAGCAGTTACAGGGGGCCTGCACCATACGAGCAGTACTTC. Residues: CASSYRGPAPYEQYF.

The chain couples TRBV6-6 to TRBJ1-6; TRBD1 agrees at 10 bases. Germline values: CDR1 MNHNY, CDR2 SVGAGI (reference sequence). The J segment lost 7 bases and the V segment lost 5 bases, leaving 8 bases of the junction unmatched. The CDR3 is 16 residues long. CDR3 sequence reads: CASSPRDRGGNSPLHF. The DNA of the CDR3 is TGTGCCAGCAGTCCCCGGGACAGGGGAGGGAATTCACCCCTCCACTTT.